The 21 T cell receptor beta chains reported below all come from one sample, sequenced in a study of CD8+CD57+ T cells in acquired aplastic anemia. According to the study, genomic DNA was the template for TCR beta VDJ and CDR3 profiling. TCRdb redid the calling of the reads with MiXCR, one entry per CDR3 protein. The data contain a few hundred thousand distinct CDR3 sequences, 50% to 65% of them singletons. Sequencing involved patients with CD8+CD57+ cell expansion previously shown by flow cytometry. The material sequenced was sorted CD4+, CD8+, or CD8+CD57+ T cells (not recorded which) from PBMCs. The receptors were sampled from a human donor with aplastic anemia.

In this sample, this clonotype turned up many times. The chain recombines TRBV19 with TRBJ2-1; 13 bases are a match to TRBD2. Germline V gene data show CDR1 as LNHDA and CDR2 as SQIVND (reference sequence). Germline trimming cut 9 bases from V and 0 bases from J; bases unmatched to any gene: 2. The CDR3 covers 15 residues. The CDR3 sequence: CASRTSGSSYNEQFF. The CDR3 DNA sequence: TGTGCCAGCAGGACTAGCGGGAGCTCCTACAATGAGCAGTTCTTC.

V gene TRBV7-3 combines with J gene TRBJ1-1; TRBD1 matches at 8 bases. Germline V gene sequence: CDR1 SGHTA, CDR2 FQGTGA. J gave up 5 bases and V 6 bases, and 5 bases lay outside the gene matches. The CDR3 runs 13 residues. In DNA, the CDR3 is TGTGCCAGCAGTGAGACAGGGGTGACTGAAGCTTTCTTT. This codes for CASSETGVTEAFF.

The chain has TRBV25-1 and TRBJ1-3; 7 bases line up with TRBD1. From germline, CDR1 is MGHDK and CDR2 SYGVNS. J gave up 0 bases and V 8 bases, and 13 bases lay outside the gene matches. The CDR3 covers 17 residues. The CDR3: CASSPRGGDSSGNTIYF. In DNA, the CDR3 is TGTGCCAGCTCACCCCGAGGGGGGGACAGCTCTGGAAACACCATATATTTT.

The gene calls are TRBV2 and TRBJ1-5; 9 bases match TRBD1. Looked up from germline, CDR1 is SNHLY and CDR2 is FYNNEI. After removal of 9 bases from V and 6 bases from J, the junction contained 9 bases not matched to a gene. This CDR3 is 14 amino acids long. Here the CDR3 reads CARKGQGGFQPQHF. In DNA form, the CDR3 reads TGTGCCAGGAAGGGACAGGGAGGCTTTCAGCCCCAGCATTTT.

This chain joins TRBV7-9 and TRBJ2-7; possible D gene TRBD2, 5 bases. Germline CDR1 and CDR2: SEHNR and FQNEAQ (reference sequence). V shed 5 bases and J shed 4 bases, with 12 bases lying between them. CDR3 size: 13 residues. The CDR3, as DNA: TGTGCCAGCAGCGGCTGGGGAGCGTACGAGCAGTACTTC. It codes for CASSGWGAYEQYF. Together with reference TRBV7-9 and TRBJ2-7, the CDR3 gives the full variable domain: DTGVSQNPRHKITKRGQNVTFRCDPISEHNRLYWYRQTLGQGPEFLTYFQNEAQLEKSRLLSDRFSAERPKGSFSTLEIQRTEQGDSAMYLCASSGWGAYEQYFGPGTRLTVT.

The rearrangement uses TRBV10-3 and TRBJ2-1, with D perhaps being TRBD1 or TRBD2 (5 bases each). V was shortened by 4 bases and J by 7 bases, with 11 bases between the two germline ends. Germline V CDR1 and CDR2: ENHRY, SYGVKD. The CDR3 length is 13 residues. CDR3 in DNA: TGTGCCATCAGTGGGGGCCGCGGGAATGAGCAGTTCTTC. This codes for CAISGGRGNEQFF.

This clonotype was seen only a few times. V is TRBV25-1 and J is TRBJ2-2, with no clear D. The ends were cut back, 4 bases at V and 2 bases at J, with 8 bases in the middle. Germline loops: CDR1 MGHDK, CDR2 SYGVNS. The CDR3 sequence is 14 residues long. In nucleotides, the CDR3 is TGTGCCAGCAGTGTGCTGACAAACACCGGGGAGCTGTTTTTT. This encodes CASSVLTNTGELFF.

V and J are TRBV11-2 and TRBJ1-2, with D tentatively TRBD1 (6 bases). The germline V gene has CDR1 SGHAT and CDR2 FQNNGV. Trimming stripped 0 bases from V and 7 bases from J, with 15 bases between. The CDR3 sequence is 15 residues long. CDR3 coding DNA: TGTGCCAGCAGCTTAGAATCCGGGGGCCATAGTGGCTACACCTTC. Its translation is CASSLESGGHSGYTF.

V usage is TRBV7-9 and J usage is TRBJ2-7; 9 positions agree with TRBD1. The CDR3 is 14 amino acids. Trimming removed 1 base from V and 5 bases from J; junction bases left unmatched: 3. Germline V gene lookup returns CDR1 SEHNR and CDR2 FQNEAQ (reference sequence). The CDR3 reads CASSLEGQGNEQYF. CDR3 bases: TGTGCCAGCAGCTTAGAGGGACAGGGCAACGAGCAGTACTTC. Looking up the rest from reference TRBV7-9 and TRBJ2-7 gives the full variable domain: DTGVSQNPRHKITKRGQNVTFRCDPISEHNRLYWYRQTLGQGPEFLTYFQNEAQLEKSRLLSDRFSAERPKGSFSTLEIQRTEQGDSAMYLCASSLEGQGNEQYFGPGTRLTVT.

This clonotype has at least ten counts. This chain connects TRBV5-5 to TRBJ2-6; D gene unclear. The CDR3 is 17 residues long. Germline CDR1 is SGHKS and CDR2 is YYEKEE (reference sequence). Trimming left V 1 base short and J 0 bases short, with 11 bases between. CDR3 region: CASSLFEALSGANVLTF. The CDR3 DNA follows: TGTGCCAGCAGCTTGTTTGAAGCCCTCTCTGGGGCCAACGTCCTGACTTTC. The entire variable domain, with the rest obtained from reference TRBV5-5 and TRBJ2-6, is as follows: DAGVTQSPTHLIKTRGQQVTLRCSPISGHKSVSWYQQVLGQGPQFIFQYYEKEERGRGNFPDRFSARQFPNYSSELNVNALLLGDSALYLCASSLFEALSGANVLTFGAGSRLTVL.

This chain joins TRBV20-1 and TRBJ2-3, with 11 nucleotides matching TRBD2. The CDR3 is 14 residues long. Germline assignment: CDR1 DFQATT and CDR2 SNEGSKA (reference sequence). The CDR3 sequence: CSGKTSGGTDTQYF. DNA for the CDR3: TGCAGCGGGAAGACTAGCGGGGGCACAGATACGCAGTATTTT.

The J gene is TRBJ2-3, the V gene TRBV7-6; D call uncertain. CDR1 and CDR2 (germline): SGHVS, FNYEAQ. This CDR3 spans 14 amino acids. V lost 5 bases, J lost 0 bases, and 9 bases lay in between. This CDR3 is CASSASQSTDTQYF. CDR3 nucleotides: TGTGCCAGCAGCGCCAGTCAAAGCACAGATACGCAGTATTTT.

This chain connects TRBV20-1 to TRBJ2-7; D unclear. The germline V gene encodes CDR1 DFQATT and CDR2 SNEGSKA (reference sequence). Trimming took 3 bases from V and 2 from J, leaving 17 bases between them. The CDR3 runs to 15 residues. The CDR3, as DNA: TGCAGTGCTAGCGATTCGAGCCACGGGCCCTACGAGCAGTACTTC. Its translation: CSASDSSHGPYEQYF.

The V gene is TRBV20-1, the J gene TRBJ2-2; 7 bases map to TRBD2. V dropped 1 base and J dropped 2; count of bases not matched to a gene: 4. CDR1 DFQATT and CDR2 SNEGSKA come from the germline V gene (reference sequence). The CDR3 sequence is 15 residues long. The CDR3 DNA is TGCAGTGCTAGAGCCGGGGGGTTCAACACCGGGGAGCTGTTTTTT. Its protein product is CSARAGGFNTGELFF.

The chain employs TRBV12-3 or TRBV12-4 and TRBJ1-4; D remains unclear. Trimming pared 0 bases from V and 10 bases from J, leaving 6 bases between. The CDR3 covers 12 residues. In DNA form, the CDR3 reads TGTGCCAGCAGTTTAGCTGAAGGAAAACTGTTTTTT. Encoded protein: CASSLAEGKLFF.

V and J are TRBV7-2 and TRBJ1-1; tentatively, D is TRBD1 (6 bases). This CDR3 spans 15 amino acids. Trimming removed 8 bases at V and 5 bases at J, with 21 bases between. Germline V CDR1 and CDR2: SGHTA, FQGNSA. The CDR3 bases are TGTGCCAGCGGGTTGGGACAACAATTGAGGACTGAAGCTTTCTTT. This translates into CASGLGQQLRTEAFF.

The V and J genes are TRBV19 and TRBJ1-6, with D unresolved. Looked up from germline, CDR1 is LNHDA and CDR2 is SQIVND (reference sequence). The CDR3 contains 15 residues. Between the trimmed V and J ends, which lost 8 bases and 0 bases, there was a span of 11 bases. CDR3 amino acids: CASAETSSYNSPLHF. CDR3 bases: TGTGCCAGTGCGGAGACCAGCTCCTATAATTCACCCCTCCACTTT.

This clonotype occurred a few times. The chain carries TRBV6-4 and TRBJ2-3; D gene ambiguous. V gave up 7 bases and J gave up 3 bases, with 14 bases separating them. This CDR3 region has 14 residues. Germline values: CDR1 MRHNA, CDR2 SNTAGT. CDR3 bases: TGTGCCAGCACCTATAGACTGGGGACAGATACGCAGTATTTT. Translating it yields CASTYRLGTDTQYF.

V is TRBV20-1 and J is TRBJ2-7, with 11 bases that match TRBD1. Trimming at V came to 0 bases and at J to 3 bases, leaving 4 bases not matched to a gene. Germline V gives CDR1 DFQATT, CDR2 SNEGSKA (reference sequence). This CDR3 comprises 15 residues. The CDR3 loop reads CSARDPGTGGYEQYF. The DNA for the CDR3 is TGCAGTGCTAGAGATCCCGGGACAGGGGGCTACGAGCAGTACTTC.

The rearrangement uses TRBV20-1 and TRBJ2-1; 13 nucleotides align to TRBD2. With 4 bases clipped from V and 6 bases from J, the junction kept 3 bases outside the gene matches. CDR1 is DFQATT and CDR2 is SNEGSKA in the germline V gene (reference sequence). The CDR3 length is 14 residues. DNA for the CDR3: TGCAGTGCTATCACTAGCGGGAGGGCCAATGAGCAGTTCTTC. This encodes CSAITSGRANEQFF.

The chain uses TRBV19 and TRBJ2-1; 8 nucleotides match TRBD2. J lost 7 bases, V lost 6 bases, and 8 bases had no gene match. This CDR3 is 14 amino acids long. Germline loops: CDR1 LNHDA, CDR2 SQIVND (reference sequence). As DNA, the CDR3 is TGTGCCAGTAGCGTTAGCGGGATGGGTAATGAGCAGTTCTTC. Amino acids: CASSVSGMGNEQFF.